This T cell receptor beta chain was sequenced in a study of T cells after yellow fever vaccination. Notes on the study in general: Contamination of FACS-sorted repertoires by abundant clonotypes from the bulk population could occur.

TCRdb recomputed calls from the 5' RACE reads with MiXCR, one row per CDR3 protein. The profile shows around 590,000 distinct CDR3 sequences, 9% to 15% of them singletons. Comments on this clonotype: Its antigen is not identified. At one end, the junction sequence differs from germline, possibly due to a read error.

CDR1 is MNHEY, CDR2 SMNVEV, per germline (reference sequence). This CDR3 spans 12 amino acids. The sample was PBMCs, taken on the day of the yellow fever booster vaccination. The sequence was obtained from a man between 25 and 39 years old who received the YFV17D yellow fever vaccine. The J gene is TRBJ2-1, the V gene TRBV27; 7 bases match TRBD2. CDR3 sequence reads: CASSLGLGEWLF. In DNA, the CDR3 is TGTGCCAGCAGTTTAGGACTAGGTGAATGGCTCTTC.